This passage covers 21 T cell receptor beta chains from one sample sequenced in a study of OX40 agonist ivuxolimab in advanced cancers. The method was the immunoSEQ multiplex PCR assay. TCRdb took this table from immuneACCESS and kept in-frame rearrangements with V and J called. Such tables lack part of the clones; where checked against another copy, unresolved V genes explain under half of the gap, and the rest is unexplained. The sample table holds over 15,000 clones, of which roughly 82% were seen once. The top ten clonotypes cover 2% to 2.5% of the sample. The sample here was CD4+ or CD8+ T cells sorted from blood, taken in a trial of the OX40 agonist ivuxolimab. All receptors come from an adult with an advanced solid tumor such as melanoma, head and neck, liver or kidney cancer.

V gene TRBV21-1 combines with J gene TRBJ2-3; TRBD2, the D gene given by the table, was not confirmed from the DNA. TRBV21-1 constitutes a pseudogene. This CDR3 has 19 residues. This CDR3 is CASSKKRVENLLITDTQYF. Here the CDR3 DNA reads TGTGCCAGCAGCAAAAAGCGGGTCGAGAACCTACTTATCACAGATACGCAGTATTTT.

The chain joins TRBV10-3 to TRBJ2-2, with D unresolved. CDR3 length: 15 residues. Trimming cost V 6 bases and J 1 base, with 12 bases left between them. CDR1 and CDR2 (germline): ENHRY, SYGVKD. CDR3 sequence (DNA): TGTGCCATCAGCCGAAAGGGCCAGAACACCGGGGAGCTGTTTTTT. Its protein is CAISRKGQNTGELFF.

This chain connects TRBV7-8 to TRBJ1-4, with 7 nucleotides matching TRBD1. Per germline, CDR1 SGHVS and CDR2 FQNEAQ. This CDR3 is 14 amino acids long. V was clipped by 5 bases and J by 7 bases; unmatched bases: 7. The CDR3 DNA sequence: TGTGCCAGCAGCCTCGATTGGGACAGTGAAAAACTGTTTTTT. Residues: CASSLDWDSEKLFF.

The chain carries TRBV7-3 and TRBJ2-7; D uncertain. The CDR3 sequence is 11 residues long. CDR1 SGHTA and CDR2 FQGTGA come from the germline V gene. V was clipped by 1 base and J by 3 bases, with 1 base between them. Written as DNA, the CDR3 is TGTGCCAGCAGCTTAAACTACGAGCAGTACTTC. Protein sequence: CASSLNYEQYF.

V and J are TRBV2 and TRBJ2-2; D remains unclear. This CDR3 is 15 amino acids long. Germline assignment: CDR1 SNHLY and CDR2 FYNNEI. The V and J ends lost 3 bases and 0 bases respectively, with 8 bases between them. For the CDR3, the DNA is TGTGCCAGCAGTGACCCGTTCACGAACACCGGGGAGCTGTTTTTT. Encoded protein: CASSDPFTNTGELFF. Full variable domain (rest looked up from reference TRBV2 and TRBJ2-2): EPEVTQTPSHQVTQMGQEVILRCVPISNHLYFYWYRQILGQKVEFLVSFYNNEISEKSEIFDDQFSVERPDGSNFTLKIRSTKLEDSAMYFCASSDPFTNTGELFFGEGSRLTVL.

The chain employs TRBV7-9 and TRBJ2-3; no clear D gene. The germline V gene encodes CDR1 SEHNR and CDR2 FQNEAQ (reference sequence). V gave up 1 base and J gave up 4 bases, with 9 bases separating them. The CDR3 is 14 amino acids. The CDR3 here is CASSLGHGPDTQYF. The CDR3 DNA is TGTGCCAGCAGCTTAGGCCACGGCCCAGATACGCAGTATTTT.

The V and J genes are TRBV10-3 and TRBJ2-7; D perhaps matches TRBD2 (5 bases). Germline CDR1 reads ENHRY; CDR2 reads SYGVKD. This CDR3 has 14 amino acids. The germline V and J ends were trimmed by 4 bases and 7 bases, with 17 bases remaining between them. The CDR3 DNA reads TGTGCCATCAGTGGGACTTACGCGGGTAGAGAGCAGTACTTC. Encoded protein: CAISGTYAGREQYF.

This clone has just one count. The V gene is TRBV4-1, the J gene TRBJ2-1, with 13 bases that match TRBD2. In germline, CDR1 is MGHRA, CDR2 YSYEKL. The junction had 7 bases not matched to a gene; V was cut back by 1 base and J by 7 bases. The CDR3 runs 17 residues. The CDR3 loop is CASSQGGRTSGRNEQFF. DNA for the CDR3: TGCGCCAGCAGCCAAGGGGGAAGGACTAGCGGGAGAAATGAGCAGTTCTTC.

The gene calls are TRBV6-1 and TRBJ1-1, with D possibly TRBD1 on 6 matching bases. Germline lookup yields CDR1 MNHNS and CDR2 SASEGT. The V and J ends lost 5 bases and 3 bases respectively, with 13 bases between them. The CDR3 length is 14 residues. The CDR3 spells CASSFGTRHTEAFF. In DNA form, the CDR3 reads TGTGCCAGCAGTTTCGGGACACGCCACACTGAAGCTTTCTTT.

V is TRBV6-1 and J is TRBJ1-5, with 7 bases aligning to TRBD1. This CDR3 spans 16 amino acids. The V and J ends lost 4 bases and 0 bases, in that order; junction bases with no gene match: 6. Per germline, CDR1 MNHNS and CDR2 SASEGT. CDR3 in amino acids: CASSGGTVYSNQPQHF. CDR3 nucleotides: TGTGCCAGCAGTGGCGGGACAGTTTATAGCAATCAGCCCCAGCATTTT.

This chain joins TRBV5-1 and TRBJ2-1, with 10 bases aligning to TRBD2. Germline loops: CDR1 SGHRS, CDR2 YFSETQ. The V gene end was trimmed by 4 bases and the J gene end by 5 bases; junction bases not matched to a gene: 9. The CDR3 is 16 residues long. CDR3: CASSPSSGSAHNEQFF. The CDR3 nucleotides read TGCGCCAGCAGCCCCTCTAGCGGGAGCGCCCACAATGAGCAGTTCTTC.

The CDR3 spells CASSIFRTSGTYNEQFF. CDR3 nucleotides: TGTGCCAGTAGTATATTCCGGACTAGCGGAACCTACAATGAGCAGTTCTTC. This chain uses TRBV19 with TRBJ2-1; 10 nucleotides match TRBD2. This CDR3 has 17 amino acids. With 2 bases clipped from V and 2 bases from J, the junction kept 6 bases outside the gene matches. Germline V gene sequence: CDR1 LNHDA, CDR2 SQIVND (reference sequence).

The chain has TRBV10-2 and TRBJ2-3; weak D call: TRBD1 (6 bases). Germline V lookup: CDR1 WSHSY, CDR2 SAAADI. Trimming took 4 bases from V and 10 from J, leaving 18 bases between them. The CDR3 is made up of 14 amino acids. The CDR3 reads CASSGPDRTLPQYF. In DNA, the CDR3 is TGCGCCAGCAGTGGCCCCGACAGGACTCTCCCGCAGTATTTT.

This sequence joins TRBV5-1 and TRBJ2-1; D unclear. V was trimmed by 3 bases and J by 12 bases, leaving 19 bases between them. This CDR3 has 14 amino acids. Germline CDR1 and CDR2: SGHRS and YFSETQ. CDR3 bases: TGCGCCAGCAGCTCCACAGTAGCTGAAGATTGGCAGTTCTTC. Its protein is CASSSTVAEDWQFF.

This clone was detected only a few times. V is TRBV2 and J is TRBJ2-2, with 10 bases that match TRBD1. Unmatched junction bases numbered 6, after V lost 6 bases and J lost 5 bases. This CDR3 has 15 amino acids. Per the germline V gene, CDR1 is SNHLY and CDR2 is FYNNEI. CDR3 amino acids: CASSPDRGRTGELFF. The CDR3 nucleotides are TGTGCCAGCAGCCCAGACAGGGGGCGTACCGGGGAGCTGTTTTTT. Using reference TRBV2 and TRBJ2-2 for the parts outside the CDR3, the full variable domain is EPEVTQTPSHQVTQMGQEVILRCVPISNHLYFYWYRQILGQKVEFLVSFYNNEISEKSEIFDDQFSVERPDGSNFTLKIRSTKLEDSAMYFCASSPDRGRTGELFFGEGSRLTVL.

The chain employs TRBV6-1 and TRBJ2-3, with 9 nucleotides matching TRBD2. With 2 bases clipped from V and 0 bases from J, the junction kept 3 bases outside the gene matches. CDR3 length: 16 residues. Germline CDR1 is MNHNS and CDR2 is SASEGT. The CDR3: CASSERGRGSTDTQYF. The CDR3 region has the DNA TGTGCCAGCAGTGAACGCGGGAGGGGTAGCACAGATACGCAGTATTTT.

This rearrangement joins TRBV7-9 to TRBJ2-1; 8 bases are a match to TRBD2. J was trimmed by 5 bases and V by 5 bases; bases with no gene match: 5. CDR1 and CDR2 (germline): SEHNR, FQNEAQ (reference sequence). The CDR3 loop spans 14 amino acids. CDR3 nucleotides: TGTGCCAGCAGCCCCGGACTAGCAGACAATGAGCAGTTCTTC. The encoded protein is CASSPGLADNEQFF. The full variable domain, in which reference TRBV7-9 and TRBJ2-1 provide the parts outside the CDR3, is DTGVSQNPRHKITKRGQNVTFRCDPISEHNRLYWYRQTLGQGPEFLTYFQNEAQLEKSRLLSDRFSAERPKGSFSTLEIQRTEQGDSAMYLCASSPGLADNEQFFGPGTRLTVL.

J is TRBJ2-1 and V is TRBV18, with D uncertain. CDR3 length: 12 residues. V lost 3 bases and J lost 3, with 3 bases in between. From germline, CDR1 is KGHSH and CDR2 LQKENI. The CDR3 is CASSPSYNEQFF. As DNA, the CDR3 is TGTGCCAGCTCACCGAGCTACAATGAGCAGTTCTTC.

CDR3 in DNA: TGTGCCTGGAGTCCTGGGACCTATACTTCCTACGAGCAGTACTTC. Its translation is CAWSPGTYTSYEQYF. V usage is TRBV30 and J usage is TRBJ2-7; D is possibly TRBD1 or TRBD2 (5 bases each). The CDR3 has 15 residues. The germline V gene has CDR1 GTSNPN and CDR2 SVGIG (reference sequence). Deletions cut 2 bases from V and 1 base from J, with 15 bases between. Variable domain in full (rest from reference TRBV30 and TRBJ2-7): SQTIHQWPATLVQPVGSPLSLECTVEGTSNPNLYWYRQAAGRGLQLLFYSVGIGQISSEVPQNLSASRPQDRQFILSSKKLLLSDSGFYLCAWSPGTYTSYEQYFGPGTRLTVT.

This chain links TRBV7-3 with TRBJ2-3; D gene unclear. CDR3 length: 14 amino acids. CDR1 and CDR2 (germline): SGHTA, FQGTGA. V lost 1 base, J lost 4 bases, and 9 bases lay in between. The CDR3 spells CASSLMAAPDTQYF. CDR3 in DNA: TGTGCCAGCAGCTTAATGGCGGCCCCAGATACGCAGTATTTT.

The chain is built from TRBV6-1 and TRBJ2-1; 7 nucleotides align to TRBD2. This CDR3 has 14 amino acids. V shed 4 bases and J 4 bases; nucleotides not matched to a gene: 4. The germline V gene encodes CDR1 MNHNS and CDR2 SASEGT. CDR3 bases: TGTGCCAGCAGTGTGGCTAGCGGTTACAATGAGCAGTTCTTC. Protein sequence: CASSVASGYNEQFF.